This entry features one T cell receptor (beta chain) sequence. Its antigen is unidentified. TCRdb itself ran the RT-PCR reads through MiXCR, one entry per CDR3 protein. The table includes about 650,000 distinct CDR3 sequences, 14% detected once. The source of the sample is a study of response to subunit inactivated influenza vaccine. Regarding the study as a whole: The authors proposed limited new T cell recruitment per seasonal influenza vaccination.

Germline trimming cut 3 bases from V and 0 bases from J; bases unmatched to any gene: 8. The CDR3 is 16 amino acids. Germline V gene data show CDR1 as MDHEN and CDR2 as SYDVKM. The source was PBMCs from blood, collected 14 to 15 days before vaccination. This chain uses TRBV28 with TRBJ2-7, with 7 bases that match TRBD2. This receptor was taken from a man in his fifties who received an inactivated influenza vaccine. CDR3 region: CASSFHLAANSYEQYF. The CDR3 coding sequence is TGTGCCAGCAGTTTCCATCTAGCGGCGAACTCCTACGAGCAGTACTTC.